The present entry profiles one TCR beta chain with its context. In this sample, this clonotype turned up a few times. Its antigen remains unidentified. One base away there is no much larger clone; base qualities are not given. The germline V gene (reference sequence) provides CDR1 DFQATT and CDR2 SNEGSKA. Relative to germline, V is 5 bases shorter and J is 4 bases shorter, with 12 bases between their ends. CDR3 length: 13 amino acids, cysteine to phenylalanine. The kept DNA is CDR3 alone, 39 bases in frame from the first base. This sample is drawn from a study of T-cell reconstitution after alpha-beta-depleted transplantation in children (dated by TCRdb to 2016 to 2017). The study in broad terms: T-cell immune reconstitution after TCRalphabeta/CD19-depleted allogeneic hematopoietic cell transplantation in children was quantitatively tracked in the study by means of TCR repertoire profiling.

Library preparation was by PCR. Sequencing instrument: Illumina HiSeq 2500. Molecular barcoding was employed in the preparation of TCR libraries, with unique molecular identifiers being used to normalize TCRbeta repertoire quantification. Through fastp at Q25 and MiXCR, TCRdb rebuilt clones from the public reads, retaining in-frame beta chains. A single entry per CDR3 protein holds the most common genes and DNA from its merged rows. The sample table contains approximately 400,000 distinct CDR3 sequences; only one count was recorded for roughly 11% of them. 4.5% to 6% of the sample lies in the top ten.

The source was PBMCs from the stem cell graft donor, collected from the stem cell graft. Rearrangement joined TRBV20-1 to TRBJ2-1, with the D gene uncertain. The sequence was collected from a human donor who donated a stem cell graft to a child with acute myeloid leukemia. This receptor has the CDR3 CSASPAGYNEQFF. The nucleotides are TGCAGTGCTTCCCCCGCTGGGTACAATGAGCAGTTCTTC.